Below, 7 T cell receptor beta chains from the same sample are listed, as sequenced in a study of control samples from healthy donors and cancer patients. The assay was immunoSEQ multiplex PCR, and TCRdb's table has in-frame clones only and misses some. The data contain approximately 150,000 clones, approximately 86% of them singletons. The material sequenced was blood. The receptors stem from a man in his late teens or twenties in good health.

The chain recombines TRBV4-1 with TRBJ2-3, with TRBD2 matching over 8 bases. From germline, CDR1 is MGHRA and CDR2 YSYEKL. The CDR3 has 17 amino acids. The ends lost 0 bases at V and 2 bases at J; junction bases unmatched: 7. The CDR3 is CASSQDPTSGYTDTQYF. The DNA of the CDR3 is TGCGCCAGCAGCCAAGATCCAACTAGCGGATACACAGATACGCAGTATTTT.

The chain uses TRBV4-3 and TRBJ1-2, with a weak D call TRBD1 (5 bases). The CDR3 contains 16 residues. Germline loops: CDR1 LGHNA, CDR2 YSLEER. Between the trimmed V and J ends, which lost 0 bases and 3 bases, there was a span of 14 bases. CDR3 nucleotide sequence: TGCGCCAGCAGCCAAGATCCAGACAGTAACGACTATGGCTACACCTTC. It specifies CASSQDPDSNDYGYTF.

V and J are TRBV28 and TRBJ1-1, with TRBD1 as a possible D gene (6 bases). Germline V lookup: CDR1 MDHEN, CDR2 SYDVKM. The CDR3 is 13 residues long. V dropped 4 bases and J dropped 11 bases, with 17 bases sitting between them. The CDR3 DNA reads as TGTGCCAGCAGTTCGAAAGCCCAGGGGTGGGCTTTCTTT. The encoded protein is CASSSKAQGWAFF.

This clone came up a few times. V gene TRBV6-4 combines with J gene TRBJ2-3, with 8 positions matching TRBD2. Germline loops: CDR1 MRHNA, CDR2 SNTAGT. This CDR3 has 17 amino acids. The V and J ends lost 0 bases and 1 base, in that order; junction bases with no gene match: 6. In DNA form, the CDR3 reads TGTGCCAGCAGTGACTCTCAGACTAGCGTAGGCACAGATACGCAGTATTTT. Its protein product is CASSDSQTSVGTDTQYF.

The DNA for the CDR3 is TGTGCCAGCAGCTTAGAGGCGGGCTTGAGCACAGATACGCAGTATTTT. Translated, it gives CASSLEAGLSTDTQYF. The genes are TRBV7-2 and TRBJ2-3; a weak D match, TRBD2 (5 bases). This CDR3 comprises 16 residues. From germline, CDR1 is SGHTA and CDR2 FQGNSA. Trimming pared 1 base from V and 0 bases from J, leaving 11 bases between.

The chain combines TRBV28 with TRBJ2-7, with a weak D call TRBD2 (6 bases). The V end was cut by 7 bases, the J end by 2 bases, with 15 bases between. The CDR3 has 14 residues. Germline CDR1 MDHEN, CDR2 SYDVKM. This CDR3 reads CASTGGGFTYEQYF. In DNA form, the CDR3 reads TGTGCCAGCACCGGTGGGGGGTTTACCTACGAGCAGTACTTC.

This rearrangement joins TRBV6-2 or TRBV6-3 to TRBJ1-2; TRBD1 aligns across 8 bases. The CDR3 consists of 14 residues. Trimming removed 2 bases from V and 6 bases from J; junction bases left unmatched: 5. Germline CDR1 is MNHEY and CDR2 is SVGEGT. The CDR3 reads CASSYGQGAHGYTF. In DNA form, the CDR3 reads TGTGCCAGCAGTTACGGTCAGGGGGCCCATGGCTACACCTTC.